Listed here are 17 T cell receptor beta chains from one sample, sequenced in a study of blood T cell repertoires in COVID-19. Profiled with immunoSEQ multiplex PCR; TCRdb holds only in-frame clones, not every one. The data show fewer than 500,000 clones, approximately 90% seen once. The sequenced sample was peripheral blood. These receptors were obtained from a man between 18 and 35 years old with COVID-19, enrolled during active disease.

The rearrangement uses TRBV6-5 and TRBJ2-3; 9 bases fit TRBD2. Germline CDR1 MNHEY, CDR2 SVGAGI. The ends lost 0 bases at V and 2 bases at J; junction bases unmatched: 3. The CDR3 totals 16 residues. The CDR3 spells CASSYSAGGITDTQYF. The CDR3 DNA sequence: TGTGCCAGCAGTTACTCGGCGGGAGGGATCACAGATACGCAGTATTTT.

V and J are TRBV3-1 (or the pseudogene TRBV3-2) and TRBJ2-1; 8 bases match TRBD2. Germline V gives CDR1 LGHDT, CDR2 YNNKEL (reference sequence). Unmatched junction bases numbered 3, after V lost 4 bases and J lost 1 base. The CDR3 runs 15 residues. The CDR3 nucleotides read TGTGCCAGCAGCCCGACGGGGGGGTCCTACAATGAGCAGTTCTTC. Its protein is CASSPTGGSYNEQFF.

CDR3 sequence: CASSTLGGITGELFF. The CDR3 bases are TGTGCCAGTAGCACTCTGGGGGGTATCACCGGGGAGCTGTTTTTT. The chain employs TRBV19 and TRBJ2-2, with D perhaps matching TRBD2 (6 bases). V was cut by 6 bases and J by 4 bases, with 15 bases left in between. This CDR3 has 15 residues. From germline, CDR1 is LNHDA and CDR2 SQIVND (reference sequence).

The V gene is TRBV10-1, the J gene TRBJ2-1; D may be TRBD2 (5 bases). The CDR3 is 14 residues long. V dropped 6 bases and J dropped 5 bases, with 14 bases sitting between them. The germline V gene encodes CDR1 WNHNN and CDR2 SYGVQD (reference sequence). The CDR3: CASSETSGDNEQFF. Here the CDR3 DNA reads TGCGCCAGCAGCGAAACTAGTGGCGACAATGAGCAGTTCTTC.

This chain connects TRBV7-9 to TRBJ2-4, with D unresolved. V shed 0 bases and J shed 6 bases, with 9 bases lying between them. This CDR3 has 14 residues. Germline loops: CDR1 SEHNR, CDR2 FQNEAQ (reference sequence). The CDR3 nucleotides read TGTGCCAGCAGCTTAGCAGGCTCGGGAAACATTCAGTACTTC. It codes for CASSLAGSGNIQYF.

The chain recombines TRBV10-3 with TRBJ2-3; 8 nucleotides agree with TRBD2. The ends lost 10 bases at V and 3 bases at J; junction bases unmatched: 9. This CDR3 is 14 amino acids long. Germline V gives CDR1 ENHRY, CDR2 SYGVKD. CDR3 region: CATRGSGGTDTQYF. The CDR3 DNA reads TGTGCCACCCGGGGCAGCGGGGGAACAGATACGCAGTATTTT.

V usage is TRBV28 and J usage is TRBJ2-7, with D possibly TRBD2 on 6 matching bases. The CDR3 totals 14 residues. CDR1 and CDR2 (germline): MDHEN, SYDVKM. Trimming left V 5 bases short and J 0 bases short, with 11 bases between. The CDR3 sequence is CASSRRGSSYEQYF. The DNA of the CDR3 is TGTGCCAGCAGTAGGAGGGGTAGCTCCTACGAGCAGTACTTC.

This chain links TRBV7-2 with TRBJ2-3, with a possible D match to TRBD2 (6 bases). The germline V gene encodes CDR1 SGHTA and CDR2 FQGNSA. CDR3 length: 16 amino acids. The V end lost 5 bases, the J end lost 2 bases, and 17 bases lay between the germline ends. The CDR3 loop reads CASSTPSGPITDTQYF. The CDR3, as DNA: TGTGCCAGCAGCACCCCGAGCGGGCCGATCACAGATACGCAGTATTTT.

This clone has a handful of counts. The rearrangement uses TRBV7-6 and TRBJ1-1, with a possible D match to TRBD1 (6 bases). Germline CDR1 SGHVS, CDR2 FNYEAQ. This CDR3 is 14 amino acids long. Between the trimmed V and J ends, which lost 1 base and 1 base, there was a span of 7 bases. CDR3 in amino acids: CASSLDRANTEAFF. CDR3 sequence (DNA): TGTGCCAGCAGCTTAGACAGGGCGAACACTGAAGCTTTCTTT.

The V and J genes are TRBV5-5 and TRBJ2-2, with 8 bases aligning to TRBD2. The junction had 8 bases not matched to a gene; V was cut back by 2 bases and J by 2 bases. Germline V lookup: CDR1 SGHKS, CDR2 YYEKEE (reference sequence). This CDR3 is 17 amino acids long. The CDR3 nucleotides read TGTGCCAGCAGCTTTGGGAGCGGGAGAGGAAACACCGGGGAGCTGTTTTTT. This sequence encodes CASSFGSGRGNTGELFF.

The genes are TRBV5-4 and TRBJ2-2; TRBD1 matches at 9 bases. The CDR3 extends over 15 amino acids. Unmatched junction bases numbered 4, after V lost 4 bases and J lost 3 bases. Germline V CDR1 and CDR2: SGHNT, YYREEE (reference sequence). In nucleotides, the CDR3 is TGTGCCAGCAGCAGGGACAGGGCGCACACCGGGGAGCTGTTTTTT. Translation gives CASSRDRAHTGELFF.

J is TRBJ2-3 and V is TRBV18, with no clear D. V was clipped by 0 bases and J by 3 bases, with 13 bases between them. Germline assignment: CDR1 KGHSH and CDR2 LQKENI. This CDR3 contains 16 residues. CDR3 sequence: CASSPPIQRGTDTQYF. CDR3 nucleotides: TGTGCCAGCTCACCACCGATCCAGCGTGGAACAGATACGCAGTATTTT. The entire variable domain, with the rest obtained from reference TRBV18 and TRBJ2-3, is as follows: NAGVMQNPRHLVRRRGQEARLRCSPMKGHSHVYWYRQLPEEGLKFMVYLQKENIIDESGMPKERFSAEFPKEGPSILRIQQVVRGDSAAYFCASSPPIQRGTDTQYFGPGTRLTVL.

This chain uses TRBV24-1 with TRBJ1-1; TRBD1 is a possible D gene (6 bases). The V gene's germline CDR1 is KGHDR and CDR2 SFDVKD. The CDR3 consists of 16 residues. Trimming stripped 1 base from V and 8 bases from J, with 19 bases between. This CDR3 reads CATSDFQGRPYREAFF. DNA for the CDR3: TGTGCCACCAGTGATTTCCAGGGGCGTCCGTACAGGGAAGCTTTCTTT.

This chain uses TRBV7-2 with TRBJ2-7, with 8 bases lining up with TRBD1. Germline CDR1 reads SGHTA; CDR2 reads FQGNSA. The CDR3 has 13 residues. V lost 3 bases and J lost 3; bases outside the gene matches: 1. The CDR3 region is CASSLTGVYEQYF. CDR3 DNA sequence: TGTGCCAGCAGCTTGACAGGGGTCTACGAGCAGTACTTC.

On this clone itself: Additional DNA sequences in this sample encode the identical CDR3. The chain employs TRBV5-5 and TRBJ2-1, with D tentatively TRBD2 (5 bases). Trimming cost V 1 base and J 0 bases, with 11 bases left between them. Germline CDR1 and CDR2: SGHKS and YYEKEE (reference sequence). The CDR3 length is 16 residues. CDR3: CASSLIPGSSYNEQFF. The DNA for the CDR3 is TGTGCCAGCAGCTTGATCCCGGGGAGCTCCTACAATGAGCAGTTCTTC. Looking up the rest from reference TRBV5-5 and TRBJ2-1 gives the full variable domain: DAGVTQSPTHLIKTRGQQVTLRCSPISGHKSVSWYQQVLGQGPQFIFQYYEKEERGRGNFPDRFSARQFPNYSSELNVNALLLGDSALYLCASSLIPGSSYNEQFFGPGTRLTVL.

The chain is built from TRBV7-9 and TRBJ1-4; D possibly corresponds to TRBD1 (5 bases). The V and J ends lost 5 bases and 2 bases respectively, with 15 bases between them. Germline lookup yields CDR1 SEHNR and CDR2 FQNEAQ (reference sequence). This CDR3 is 16 amino acids long. DNA of the CDR3: TGTGCCAGCAGCCCGCCGGACATTGGGACTAATGAAAAACTGTTTTTT. Translated, it gives CASSPPDIGTNEKLFF.

This rearrangement joins TRBV6-8 to TRBJ1-1; TRBD1 aligns across 8 bases. This CDR3 spans 18 amino acids. Germline trimming cut 4 bases from V and 7 bases from J; bases unmatched to any gene: 20. Germline CDR1 reads MNHGY; CDR2 reads SAAAGT. The CDR3 DNA reads TGTGCCAGCAGTTGGGGTAGAAACAGGGGGAGAGTCGGGGATGAAGCTTTCTTT. Translating gives CASSWGRNRGRVGDEAFF.